This TCR beta chain was recovered during a study of vaccination effects on CD4 cells after COVID-19. Peptide-pool stimulation followed by sequencing identified expanded antigen-specific CD4+ clonotypes in the ViraFEST assay. Cells that had been cultured for roughly eleven days were the source of isolated CD4+ T cells. None of these healthy vaccinees had been infected with SARS-CoV-2 before vaccination. V shed 6 bases and J shed 0 bases, with 13 bases lying between them. Germline loops: CDR1 MNHNY, CDR2 SVGAGI (reference sequence). The CDR3 covers 15 residues. Remarks on this clone: Its matching antigen is unknown.

Points from the study as a whole: Common cold coronaviruses were cross-recognized by only 1 of 255 vaccine-induced clones in healthy vaccinees.

Sequencing was performed with immunoSEQ multiplex PCR; in TCRdb, only in-frame clones are kept and a portion is missing. The sample lists about 41,000 clones, around three quarters occurring once. The sequence was collected from a human donor who received a COVID-19 vaccine. The sample in question was CD4+ T cells from PBMCs cultured with HCoV-NL63 spike peptides, obtained before COVID-19 vaccination. J is TRBJ2-3 and V is TRBV6-6, with D uncertain. The CDR3, as DNA: TGTGCCAGCAGGCCCTCCCGAGAAAGCACAGATACGCAGTATTTT. Encoded protein: CASRPSRESTDTQYF.